The T cell receptor beta chain described here comes from a study of cytomegalovirus exposure and HLA in healthy donors (TCRdb year 2017). Broadly, across the study: An earlier analysis of under 600 of the donors reported about 290 Gb of sequence data and roughly 100 million unique TCR beta sequences from 190 million or so T cells. An early release covering roughly 600 HLA-typed donors comprised approximately 290 gigabases of sequencing data and around 80 million unique TCR sequences. The T cell repertoires of 670 or so subjects were profiled by immunosequencing and related to cytomegalovirus serostatus. The aim of the study was to test whether cataloging public T cell receptors could identify signatures of past pathogen exposure. Because of strong linkage in the cohort, five DR-DQ haplotypes were treated as single units for association and clustering. Of the roughly 400 genotyped donors, 65% to 90% fell in the genetic ancestry cluster associated with self-reported Caucasian donors. Genome-wide SNP genotypes for about three fifths of the 666 donors were used in a later genetic analysis, which treated that subset as a discovery cohort. The number of typed donors differed by locus: about 620-640 for A, B, C, DRB1 and DQB1; roughly 510 for DQA1; around 580 for DPA1; and roughly 490 for DPB1. In the later analysis, no new phenotypic data were used to find candidate immune exposures; instead, reliance was placed on TCR beta sequences and their occurrence across donors. The study combined high-throughput TCR immunosequencing, statistical association of individual TCRs with disease status, and machine learning to predict cytomegalovirus infection status. All discovery cohort repertoires had been generated on a single sequencing platform. HLA typing included class I and class II loci at four-digit resolution. In a later analysis, previously published TCR beta repertoires from 500 to 750 donors were re-analyzed and high-resolution HLA genotyping was added so that TCR occurrence patterns could be studied. In an earlier analysis of 587 of the donors, high-throughput TCR beta sequencing was used to judge whether each TCR beta V gene segment behaved as functional or pseudogenic. In addition to the first cohort of several hundred subjects, a separate validation cohort of around 110 different subjects was used. Alongside the repertoire data, information on donor age, sex, ethnicity and CMV serostatus was compiled. On average, roughly 250,000 unique TCR beta nucleotide sequences were sequenced per donor among about 400 genotyped donors of the cohort, with 15% to 20% of those sequences being non-productive.

Library preparation used the immunoSEQ multiplex PCR assay. A mixture of 60 forward primers for TCR Vbeta segments and 13 reverse primers for TCR Jbeta segments was used in the multiplex PCR. The CDR3 region of rearranged TCR beta genes was amplified from genomic DNA by a multiplex PCR assay. The Illumina HiSeq System was used to sequence the amplified TCR beta libraries as 87-base-pair reads. The study's processing was this. A later analysis tallied 75 million to 95 million unique TCR beta chains across the approximately 670 repertoires, and some 10 million of those chains were shared by two or more donors. A nearest-neighbor algorithm error-corrected the raw reads and collapsed the reads into unique sequences, merging closely related sequences to remove PCR and sequencing errors. CDR3 sequences were aligned to IMGT reference sequences to assign V, D and J gene segments. For a sequence to be retained, at least a six-nucleotide match to both a V gene segment and a J gene segment was required. Rearrangements were called productive when the CDR3 lacked stop codons and stayed in frame with V and J; all others were non-productive. CDR3 was defined by IMGT convention, running from the second conserved V-encoded cysteine to the conserved J-encoded phenylalanine. The earlier analysis of roughly 590 of the donors excluded any sequence lacking an unambiguous match to a single V gene segment. In an earlier analysis of roughly 600 of the donors, a V segment was called functional when productive rearrangements were above 56.7%, and segregating when the standard deviation between donors exceeded 5%. A statistical classification framework was built for diagnosing cytomegalovirus status from the catalog of TCR beta chain sequences. In a later analysis, TCR nucleotide sequences were compared against IMGT/GENE-DB human TR gene sequences so that V and J genes could be assigned. In a later analysis, CDR3 sequences and most-parsimonious VDJ recombination scenarios were assigned using the TCRdist pipeline. In a later analysis, each TCR beta chain was defined by its CDR3 amino acid sequence together with its V-gene family, and reads lacking a unique V-gene family were excluded. In a later analysis, nearly 600 highly shared, low-generation-probability nucleotide sequences were removed to address suspected cross-contamination and a sequencing artifact. A later analysis calculated a clonal expansion index for each public chain from normalized within-repertoire ranks of inferred template counts. A later analysis computed generation probabilities with a VDJ recombination model fitted to out-of-frame rearrangements, and checked the results against IGoR. A later analysis scored TCR-TCR, TCR-HLA and TCR-CMV co-occurrence with hypergeometric tests, applying a repertoire-size bias correction to TCR pairs. In a later analysis, false discovery rates were estimated by permuting HLA or CMV assignments 20 times. A later analysis grouped co-occurring TCRs with DBSCAN, adding TCRdist sequence similarity when clustering within HLA-allele-positive subsets. Repertoires with fewer than 30,000 or more than 120,000 public chains, plus five repertoires with anomalous nucleotide sharing, were excluded from co-occurrence clustering. This is the immuneACCESS table as TCRdb keeps it, with only in-frame sequences that have V and J called. A part of the clones is gone; compared with another copy, unresolved V genes explain less than half, and the rest is unexplained. V and J calls plus clone size are reproduced from that table; the DNA served to infer D and trimming. In this sample's table one finds about 79,000 clones. The ten biggest clones cover about 4.2% of the sample.

As for this clone: Its specific antigen is unknown.

In total, 666 healthy bone marrow donors made up the cohort. Cohort members were all nominally healthy when sampled, although unrecorded immune exposures were likely present. The donor tested CMV seronegative and was one of the 352 seronegative cohort members. A peripheral blood sample was collected from each donor, and TCR beta sequencing was performed on peripheral blood mononuclear cells. The Qiagen DNeasy Blood Extraction Kit was used to extract genomic DNA from the blood cell samples. Taken from cysteine to phenylalanine, the CDR3 has 15 residues. Only CDR3 DNA remains: 45 bases, in frame from the first base. V ends up 4 bases short and J 8 bases short, with an unmatched junction base count of 5. Based on the germline V gene, the CDR1 and CDR2 sequences are SGHTA and FQGTGA. What the research found in general, with its limitations: Compared with the approximately 670-donor mean, donors in an Asian-associated ancestry cluster had fewer N-insertions in productive TCRs, according to a later genetic analysis. The earlier analysis of about 600 of the donors excluded fewer than 20 rarely observed V segments, including chromosome 9 orphons, because counts were too low. A further reported finding was that TCR beta sequences accurately predicted the HLA-A and HLA-B alleles for most subjects in the first cohort. Only TCR beta chains were sequenced in this cohort, and the absence of alpha or paired-chain data limited detectable features. A group of highly shared sequence variants was considered likely to be a technical artifact of the sequencing pipeline. Because HLA typing was missing for some donors at each locus, association tests included only the typed subset. An earlier analysis of approximately 500 of the donors showed that most TCR beta V segments appeared in productive rearrangements either about 87% or about 30% of the time, which broadly matched IMGT annotations. Several of the top co-occurrence clusters appeared to be linked to parvovirus B19, influenza, CMV and Epstein-Barr virus, according to a later analysis. The classifier was reported to diagnose cytomegalovirus status with high specificity and sensitivity in both the original cohort and the validation cohort. In a later analysis, TCR association rates were found to vary across HLA loci, with the most associated TCRs seen for DRB1 alleles and the fewest for HLA-C alleles. In vitro tests confirmed that a few of the cytomegalovirus-associated TCR beta chains recognize cytomegalovirus antigens. In a later analysis, HLA-associated TCR beta chains showed more clonal expansion and lower generation probabilities than non-associated chains that were equally common. A later analysis associated approximately 17,000 TCR beta sequences with specific HLA alleles at a false discovery rate of 0.05. Immune exposure information for the cohort was limited to CMV serostatus. In a later genetic analysis, a missense DCLRE1C variant was associated with V-gene and J-gene trimming of TCR beta chains, and the association was replicated in an independent cohort. The presence/absence analyses assumed that sequencing depth was roughly uniform across donors, and that assumption may not be true. While some public TCRs were present in many individuals, most TCR sequences turned up only very rarely across donors. The study gave a list of roughly 150 TCR beta chains associated with cytomegalovirus. Assigning TCR associations to individual alleles was difficult when HLA alleles, especially DR and DQ, strongly co-occurred. The 87-base-pair reads could not distinguish some IMGT-functional V segments, including TRBV6-2 and TRBV6-3, so those segments were excluded. Linkage disequilibrium might explain the correlated functional status among segregating V segments, but an unknown experimental factor could not be ruled out. The authors suggested that the approach could potentially be extended to other disease states and immunological phenotypes. Most CMV-associated TCR beta chains appeared to be HLA-restricted in a later analysis, and the HLA associations seemed to be driven largely by CMV exposure.

This sequence uses TRBV7-3 and TRBJ2-1; 13 bases in between match TRBD2. The receptor was derived from a man under 40 in good health and CMV-seronegative. The material sequenced was PBMCs. The CDR3 protein is CASSSLAGGLDEQFF. The DNA reads TGTGCCAGCAGCTCACTAGCGGGAGGGCTGGATGAGCAGTTCTTC.